Listed here are 3 T cell receptor beta chains from one sample, sequenced in a study of beta chain features in type 1 diabetes. General study points: Moderate but significant shortening of TCRB CDR3s was recorded in all four CD4+ subsets from Type 1 diabetes patients.

TCRB transcripts that were expressed got sequenced, as all of the isolated RNA had been reverse transcribed. Generated by immunoSEQ multiplex PCR, the TCRdb table keeps only in-frame clones and is missing some. The sample includes around 650,000 clones, roughly an eighth seen only once; the top ten take roughly 0.12%. These receptors' targets are unknown. Sequencing was performed on naive CD4+ T cells from blood. Source of these receptors: a man under 40 with type 1 diabetes.

This sequence joins TRBV25-1 and TRBJ1-4; 8 bases agree with TRBD1. The germline CDR1 and CDR2 sequences are MGHDK and SYGVNS. CDR3 length: 15 amino acids. V shed 5 bases and J 0 bases; nucleotides not matched to a gene: 2. CDR3 in DNA: TGTGCCAGCAGTCCACAGGGGGCAACTAATGAAAAACTGTTTTTT. Protein sequence: CASSPQGATNEKLFF.

The table lists this clone with a few counts. The chain has TRBV14 and TRBJ2-5, with TRBD1 as a possible D gene (6 bases). Germline V gene lookup returns CDR1 SGHDN and CDR2 FVKESK. This CDR3 contains 16 residues. Between the trimmed V and J ends, which lost 0 bases and 5 bases, there was a span of 16 bases. CDR3 sequence reads: CASSQDAGDWLETQYF. CDR3 nucleotides: TGTGCCAGCAGCCAAGATGCAGGGGATTGGTTGGAGACCCAGTACTTC.

The V call is TRBV4-1, the J call TRBJ2-1; D gene uncertain. CDR1 and CDR2 from the germline V gene are MGHRA and YSYEKL. V was clipped by 0 bases and J by 0 bases, with 12 bases between them. This CDR3 is 17 amino acids long. CDR3 in DNA: TGCGCCAGCAGCCAAGACCTAGACGAAGACTCCTACAATGAGCAGTTCTTC. Its translation is CASSQDLDEDSYNEQFF.